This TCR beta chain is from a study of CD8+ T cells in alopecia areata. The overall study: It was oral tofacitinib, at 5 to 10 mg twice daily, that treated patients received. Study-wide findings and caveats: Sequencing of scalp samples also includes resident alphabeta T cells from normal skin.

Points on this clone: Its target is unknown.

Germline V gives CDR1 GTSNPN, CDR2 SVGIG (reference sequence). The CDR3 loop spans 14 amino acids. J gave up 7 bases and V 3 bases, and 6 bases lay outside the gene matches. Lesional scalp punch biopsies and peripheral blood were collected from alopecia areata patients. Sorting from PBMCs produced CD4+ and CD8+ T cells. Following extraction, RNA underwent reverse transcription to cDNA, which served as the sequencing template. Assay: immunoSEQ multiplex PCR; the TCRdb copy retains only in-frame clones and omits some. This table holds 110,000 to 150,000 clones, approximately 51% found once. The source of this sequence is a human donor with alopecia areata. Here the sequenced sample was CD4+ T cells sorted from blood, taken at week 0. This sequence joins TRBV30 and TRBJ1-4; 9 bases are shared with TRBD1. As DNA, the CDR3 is TGTGCCTGGAGCGCGGGACAGGGTAGTGAAAAACTGTTTTTT. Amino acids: CAWSAGQGSEKLFF.